This T cell receptor (beta chain) comes out of a study of T cell changes during pregnancy in multiple sclerosis. Method: immunoSEQ multiplex PCR; TCRdb's copy keeps in-frame clones and lacks some. The profile shows roughly 80,000 clones, under 95% of them singletons. Trimming took 6 bases from V and 5 from J, leaving 8 bases between them. Per germline, CDR1 SGHTA and CDR2 FQGNSA. The CDR3 covers 12 residues. V is TRBV7-2 and J is TRBJ1-5; D ambiguous. The sequence was collected from a female donor in good health, enrolled as a control in a pregnancy study. Source: peripheral blood, taken after pregnancy. The CDR3: CASSLLDQPQHF. CDR3 bases: TGTGCCAGCAGTTTATTAGATCAGCCCCAGCATTTT.